These T cell receptor beta chains were read from a single sample in a study of blood T cell repertoires in COVID-19. Clones were sequenced by immunoSEQ multiplex PCR, and TCRdb holds only the in-frame ones, with some missing. The sample lists roughly 180,000 clones, roughly four fifths occurring once. Sequenced sample: PBMCs or T cells enriched from blood (not recorded which). The receptors here all came from a man aged 50 to 60 who had recovered from COVID-19. Each CDR3 is given with its conserved first and last residue. D genes are given only for firm matches. Some rows mark clone size as missing; the rest say once, few, many or name a class of expanded clone.

once,TRBJ2-7,TRBV21-1,.,TGTGCCAGCAGCAAACGGGGACAGGGGTACGTCAGCTCCTACGAGCAGTACTTC,CASSKRGQGYVSSYEQYF
.,TRBJ1-1,TRBV4-2,TRBD1,TGTGCCAGCAGCCAAGACGACAGGCTCGGACAGGGCACCCGAACGAACACTGAAGCTTTCTTT,CASSQDDRLGQGTRTNTEAFF
.,TRBJ1-1,TRBV5-1,TRBD1,TGCGCCAGTACCCGGGACAGGGCAACCACTGAAGCTTTCTTT,CASTRDRATTEAFF
once,TRBJ2-7,TRBV7-2,.,TGTGCCAGCAGCTTAAACCTATCCTACGAGCAGTACTTC,CASSLNLSYEQYF
once,TRBJ1-1,TRBV9,.,TGTGCCAGCAGCCTCAACAGCTTATCGAACACTGAAGCTTTCTTT,CASSLNSLSNTEAFF
.,TRBJ2-5,TRBV4-2,TRBD2,TGTGCCAGCAGCGAGACTAGCGCAGGGGAGACCCAGTACTTC,CASSETSAGETQYF
.,TRBJ1-2,TRBV2,TRBD1,TGTGCCAGCAGTGGAACAGGGGGCGTTCTCTATGGCTACACCTTC,CASSGTGGVLYGYTF
.,TRBJ1-6,TRBV25-1,.,TGTGCCAGCAGTGAATCAGGGCAGGGTGATTCACCCCTCCACTTT,CASSESGQGDSPLHF
.,TRBJ2-5,TRBV7-9,.,TGTGCCAGCAGCTTAGAGGGTACTAGGTCGGGGACCCAGTACTTC,CASSLEGTRSGTQYF
.,TRBJ1-2,TRBV7-6,.,TGTGCCAGCAGCCCTGACAGCTACTATGGCTACACCTTC,CASSPDSYYGYTF
.,TRBJ2-7,TRBV29-1,TRBD2,TGCAGCGTTGAAGAGGGGGGGAAAGTCTACGAGCAGTACTTC,CSVEEGGKVYEQYF
.,TRBJ2-1,TRBV11-3,TRBD2,TGTGCCAGCAGCGTAACTAGCGGAGGGTTCAATGAGCAGTTCTTC,CASSVTSGGFNEQFF
once,TRBJ1-5,TRBV7-9,.,TGTGCCAGCAGCCGAAGTTGGGACACAGATAGCAATCAGCCCCAGCATTTT,CASSRSWDTDSNQPQHF
.,TRBJ2-7,TRBV24-1,.,TGTGCCACCAGTGATTTTTGGTTGCCCAGTGAGCAGTACTTC,CATSDFWLPSEQYF
.,TRBJ2-5,TRBV3-1/TRBV3-2,.,TGTGCCAGCAGCCTCGCGCTAGGTAGCCAAGAGACCCAGTACTTC,CASSLALGSQETQYF
.,TRBJ2-4,TRBV3-1/TRBV3-2,TRBD2,TGTGCCAGCAGCCAAGATTGGGCGGGAGGGCCTTTCAAAAACATTCAGTACTTC,CASSQDWAGGPFKNIQYF
few,TRBJ2-3,TRBV7-9,.,TGTGCCAGCACCGGAAAAGGGGTCACAGATACGCAGTATTTT,CASTGKGVTDTQYF
.,TRBJ2-7,TRBV6-5,.,TGTGCCAGCAGTTATGACAGAGCCTACGAGCAGTACTTC,CASSYDRAYEQYF
.,TRBJ1-2,TRBV5-1,.,TGCGCCAGCAGCTTCAGCCAGGGCAACTATGGCTACACCTTC,CASSFSQGNYGYTF
.,TRBJ2-2,TRBV5-5,TRBD2,TGTGCCAGCAGCACTACTAGCGGGGGTAACACCGGGGAGCTGTTTTTT,CASSTTSGGNTGELFF
.,TRBJ2-1,TRBV11-3,.,TGTGCCAGCAGCTTGGCAACGCCAACCTACAATGAGCAGTTCTTC,CASSLATPTYNEQFF
.,TRBJ1-1,TRBV7-9,TRBD1,TGTGCCAGCAGCACGGGACAGGAGAACACTGAAGCTTTCTTT,CASSTGQENTEAFF
many,TRBJ1-1,TRBV28,.,TGTGCCAGCAGTTGGGTAACAGTGAACACTGAAGCTTTCTTT,CASSWVTVNTEAFF
once,TRBJ1-2,TRBV30,TRBD1,TGTGCCTGGCGGACAGGGTCGGATGGCTACACCTTC,CAWRTGSDGYTF
.,TRBJ1-1,TRBV5-1,.,TGCGCCAGCAGCTTGGGTGGCGGGAACCCTGAAGCTTTCTTT,CASSLGGGNPEAFF
.,TRBJ1-2,TRBV19,.,TGTGCCAGTAGTAGGATGCAGGGTGGCTATGGCTACACCTTC,CASSRMQGGYGYTF
.,TRBJ2-3,TRBV11-2,TRBD1,TGTGCCAGCAGCCGACAGGGGGTTAGCACAGATACGCAGTATTTT,CASSRQGVSTDTQYF